A selection of T cell receptor beta chains follows, all from one sample in a study of long-term antiretroviral therapy in people with HIV. Sequencing was performed with immunoSEQ multiplex PCR; in TCRdb, only in-frame clones are kept and a portion is missing. This sample has tens of thousands of clones, with more than 90% found just once. The sample consisted of unsorted PBMCs, taken 3.7 years after starting antiretroviral therapy. These TCRs come from a woman in her fifties or sixties with HIV. The CDR3 runs from the conserved cysteine through the conserved F or W. D genes are given only for firm matches. A clone size is listed for some rows: how often the clone was seen (once, few, many), or a class if it is expanded.

clone_size | d_call | j_call | v_call | cdr3_length | cdr3_aa | cdr3_nt
NA | NA | TRBJ1-2 | TRBV9 | 14 | CASSVSGSLYGYTF | TGTGCCAGCAGCGTTTCAGGGTCTCTGTATGGCTACACCTTC
NA | NA | TRBJ2-5 | TRBV6-5 | 13 | CASSTVLQETQYF | TGTGCCAGCAGTACCGTGCTCCAAGAGACCCAGTACTTC
NA | TRBD1 | TRBJ1-3 | TRBV6-5 | 16 | CASSYSGQFSGNTIYF | TGTGCCAGCAGTTACTCGGGACAGTTCTCTGGAAACACCATATATTTT
NA | TRBD1 | TRBJ1-5 | TRBV27 | 13 | CASSLQGDRDRYF | TGTGCCAGCAGTTTACAAGGGGACAGGGACCGGTATTTT
NA | NA | TRBJ2-1 | TRBV5-4 | 15 | CASSLVRGPNNEQFF | TGTGCCAGCAGCTTGGTCCGGGGGCCCAACAATGAGCAGTTCTTC
NA | TRBD1 | TRBJ2-7 | TRBV11-2 | 15 | CASSSTRGTGTEQYF | TGTGCCAGCAGCTCAACCCGGGGGACAGGGACCGAGCAGTACTTC
NA | NA | TRBJ2-6 | TRBV7-2 | 19 | CASSYRSGMPLGGANVLTF | TGTGCCAGCAGCTACAGGTCGGGAATGCCCCTGGGGGGGGCCAACGTCCTGACTTTC
NA | NA | TRBJ1-4 | TRBV6-5 | 11 | CASSYGEKLFF | TGTGCCAGCAGTTACGGTGAAAAACTGTTTTTT
NA | NA | TRBJ1-1 | TRBV6-1 | 14 | CASSPTGLNTEAFF | TGTGCCAGCAGTCCTACGGGCCTGAACACTGAAGCTTTCTTT
NA | NA | TRBJ1-2 | TRBV5-1 | 13 | CASSLGRDDGYTF | TGCGCCAGCAGCTTGGGTCGGGATGATGGCTACACCTTC
NA | TRBD2 | TRBJ2-1 | TRBV7-8 | 14 | CASSLRGGKNEQFF | TGTGCCAGCAGCTTGCGGGGGGGCAAGAATGAGCAGTTCTTC
NA | TRBD1 | TRBJ2-7 | TRBV9 | 14 | CASSLGGLTYEQYF | TGTGCCAGCAGCCTAGGGGGCCTAACCTACGAGCAGTACTTC
NA | NA | TRBJ2-7 | TRBV11-2 | 16 | CASSLVRGAFSHEQYF | TGTGCCAGCAGCTTAGTACGAGGGGCATTCTCCCACGAGCAGTACTTC
NA | NA | TRBJ1-3 | TRBV10-1 | 16 | CASSSGTLASGNTIYF | TGCGCCAGCAGTTCCGGGACTTTAGCCTCTGGAAACACCATATATTTT
NA | NA | TRBJ2-3 | TRBV25-1 | 15 | CASSGHGGSTDTQYF | TGTGCCAGCAGTGGACACGGGGGCAGCACAGATACGCAGTATTTT
NA | NA | TRBJ1-1 | TRBV7-9 | 13 | CASSLQENTEAFF | TGTGCCAGCAGCTTACAGGAGAACACTGAAGCTTTCTTT
once | TRBD2 | TRBJ2-3 | TRBV9 | 18 | CASSPGLVAGGDTDTQYF | TGTGCCAGCAGCCCGGGACTGGTAGCGGGGGGCGACACAGATACGCAGTATTTT
once | NA | TRBJ2-3 | TRBV27 | 14 | CASSLKPYTDTQYF | TGTGCCAGCAGTTTAAAACCATACACAGATACGCAGTATTTT
NA | NA | TRBJ2-3 | TRBV13 | 14 | CASSMDGRVDTQYF | TGTGCCAGCAGCATGGACGGGCGGGTCGATACGCAGTATTTT
NA | TRBD1 | TRBJ1-2 | TRBV5-4 | 14 | CASSFDRGFYGYTF | TGTGCCAGCAGCTTTGACAGGGGGTTCTATGGCTACACCTTC
NA | TRBD1 | TRBJ1-1 | TRBV7-9 | 14 | CASSNRDRGREAFF | TGTGCCAGCAGCAACCGGGACAGGGGGCGGGAAGCTTTCTTT
NA | NA | TRBJ2-7 | TRBV6-5 | 15 | CASRAGQKSSYEQYF | TGTGCCAGCAGGGCGGGACAAAAAAGCTCCTACGAGCAGTACTTC
medium-sized | NA | TRBJ2-7 | TRBV5-5 | 16 | CASSPLVSGASYEQYF | TGTGCCAGCAGCCCACTCGTGTCAGGGGCTAGCTACGAGCAGTACTTC
once | NA | TRBJ2-3 | TRBV27 | 15 | CASSLSWLAKGTQYF | TGTGCCAGCAGTTTATCGTGGCTAGCGAAAGGTACGCAGTATTTT
NA | NA | TRBJ1-1 | TRBV7-9 | 13 | CASSLAAGTEAFF | TGTGCCAGCAGCTTAGCGGCAGGGACTGAAGCTTTCTTT
NA | NA | TRBJ2-7 | TRBV7-2 | 13 | CASSLERSYEQYF | TGTGCCAGCAGCTTAGAAAGGTCCTACGAGCAGTACTTC
NA | NA | TRBJ2-3 | TRBV27 | 16 | CASSLVSGKTIDTQYF | TGTGCCAGCAGTTTGGTTAGCGGTAAGACGATAGATACGCAGTATTTT
once | NA | TRBJ2-7 | TRBV19 | 14 | CASSSDRSSYEQYF | TGTGCCAGTAGTTCCGACAGGAGCTCCTACGAGCAGTACTTC
NA | NA | TRBJ2-3 | TRBV7-9 | 12 | CASSANTDTQYF | TGTGCCAGCAGCGCAAACACAGATACGCAGTATTTT
once | NA | TRBJ1-1 | TRBV7-8 | 14 | CASSLGGPNTEAFF | TGTGCCAGCAGCTTAGGAGGCCCGAACACTGAAGCTTTCTTT
NA | TRBD2 | TRBJ2-2 | TRBV2 | 15 | CASSVGGKNTGELFF | TGTGCCAGCAGTGTCGGGGGGAAGAACACCGGGGAGCTGTTTTTT
NA | TRBD1 | TRBJ2-3 | TRBV6-1 | 15 | CASRTGQGSTDTQYF | TGTGCCAGCAGAACTGGACAGGGTAGCACAGATACGCAGTATTTT
once | TRBD2 | TRBJ2-2 | TRBV6-5 | 15 | CASSLSGGADGELFF | TGTGCCAGCAGCCTCAGCGGGGGGGCTGACGGGGAGCTGTTTTTT
once | NA | TRBJ2-5 | TRBV4-2 | 16 | CASSQAGQTFQETQYF | TGTGCCAGCAGCCAAGCCGGACAGACATTCCAAGAGACCCAGTACTTC
NA | NA | TRBJ1-2 | TRBV29-1 | 12 | CSLGEGVYGYTF | TGCAGCCTCGGAGAGGGGGTCTATGGCTACACCTTC
NA | TRBD1 | TRBJ2-7 | TRBV6-1 | 13 | CASKFQGAYEQYF | TGTGCCAGCAAGTTTCAGGGGGCCTACGAGCAGTACTTC
NA | NA | TRBJ2-7 | TRBV6-5 | 14 | CASSSYQQGDEQYF | TGTGCCAGCAGTTCATATCAGCAGGGAGACGAGCAGTACTTC
NA | TRBD1 | TRBJ1-2 | TRBV7-2 | 16 | CASSLIMGTGVHGYTF | TGTGCCAGCAGCTTAATTATGGGGACAGGGGTACATGGCTACACCTTC
few | TRBD1 | TRBJ1-2 | TRBV27 | 18 | CASSSWDRAIQHSYGYTF | TGTGCCAGCAGTTCCTGGGACAGGGCAATCCAGCACTCGTATGGCTACACCTTC
NA | TRBD1 | TRBJ2-5 | TRBV7-9 | 14 | CASSFEPGGETQYF | TGTGCCAGCAGCTTTGAGCCAGGGGGAGAGACCCAGTACTTC